This entry concerns a single T cell receptor (beta chain). Its antigen is still unknown. Library creation used the immunoSEQ multiplex PCR assay. For the multiplex PCR, a mixture combining 60 forward primers for TCR Vbeta segments and 13 reverse primers for TCR Jbeta segments was used. The CDR3 region of rearranged TCR beta genes was amplified from genomic DNA by a multiplex PCR assay. The Illumina HiSeq System was used to sequence the amplified TCR beta libraries as 87-base-pair reads. As for the authors' bioinformatics: In a later analysis, approximately 74 million unique TCR beta chains were counted across the approximately 620 repertoires, and roughly 11 million of these chains were shared by at least two donors. To remove PCR and sequencing errors, raw reads were error-corrected and collapsed into unique sequences using a nearest-neighbor algorithm that merged closely related sequences. To assign V, D and J gene segments, CDR3 sequences were aligned to IMGT reference sequences. For a sequence to be retained, a match of at least six nucleotides was required to both a V gene segment and a J gene segment. Rearrangements were called productive when the CDR3 lacked stop codons and stayed in frame with V and J; all others were non-productive. CDR3 was defined by IMGT convention, running from the second conserved V-encoded cysteine to the conserved J-encoded phenylalanine. The earlier analysis of roughly 590 of the donors excluded any sequence lacking an unambiguous match to a single V gene segment. In an earlier analysis of approximately 500 of the donors, a V segment was called functional when productive rearrangements were above 56.7%, and segregating when the standard deviation between donors exceeded 5%. A statistical classification framework was built for diagnosing cytomegalovirus status from the catalog of TCR beta chain sequences. A later analysis assigned V and J genes by comparing TCR nucleotide sequences with IMGT/GENE-DB human TR gene sequences. The TCRdist pipeline was used in a later analysis to assign CDR3 sequences and most-parsimonious VDJ recombination scenarios. In a later analysis, each TCR beta chain was defined by its CDR3 amino acid sequence together with its V-gene family, and reads lacking a unique V-gene family were excluded. In a later analysis, around 600 highly shared, low-generation-probability nucleotide sequences were removed to address suspected cross-contamination and a sequencing artifact. A later analysis calculated a clonal expansion index for each public chain from normalized within-repertoire ranks of inferred template counts. Generation probabilities in a later analysis came from a VDJ recombination model fitted to out-of-frame rearrangements, and those results were checked against IGoR. In a later analysis, hypergeometric tests were used to score TCR-TCR, TCR-HLA and TCR-CMV co-occurrence, with a repertoire-size bias correction applied to TCR pairs. A later analysis estimated false discovery rates by permuting HLA or CMV assignments 20 times. In a later analysis, co-occurring TCRs were grouped using DBSCAN, with TCRdist sequence similarity added in when clustering inside HLA-allele-positive subsets. Repertoires with fewer than 30,000 or more than 120,000 public chains, plus five repertoires with anomalous nucleotide sharing, were excluded from co-occurrence clustering. TCRdb carries this immuneACCESS record with in-frame sequences only. Its versions omit some clonotypes, under half of them owing to an unresolved V gene in the studies checked, with the rest unexplained. That table furnishes V, J and clone size, whereas the DNA furnished D and trimming. This sample's table has entries for tens of thousands of clones. The ten largest account for 15% to 17% of the sample.

CDR1 and CDR2 were assigned from the germline V gene as SQVTM and ANQGSEA. V is pared back by 2 bases and J by 5 bases, with 10 bases lying between the germline termini. The CDR3 starts with the cysteine, ends with the phenylalanine, and has 13 residues. The read is trimmed to its CDR3 DNA, 39 bases read in frame from base 1. This record belongs to a study of cytomegalovirus exposure and HLA in healthy donors (dated by TCRdb to about 2017). Describing the broader study: An earlier analysis of under 600 of the donors reported 250 to 300 Gb of sequence data and approximately 110 million unique TCR beta sequences from about 200 million T cells. The study profiled the T cell repertoires of under 850 subjects by immunosequencing and related them to cytomegalovirus serostatus. Besides the first cohort of roughly 660 subjects, a separate validation cohort made up of 120 different subjects was used. An early release that covered fewer than 750 HLA-typed donors contained around 300 gigabases of sequencing data and some 87 million unique TCR sequences. To decide whether each TCR beta V gene segment behaved as functional or pseudogenic, an earlier analysis of approximately 620 of the donors relied on high-throughput TCR beta sequencing. The aim of the study was to test whether cataloging public T cell receptors could identify signatures of past pathogen exposure. A later analysis re-examined previously published TCR beta repertoires from 600 to 700 donors and added high-resolution HLA genotyping to investigate patterns of TCR occurrence. Donor age, sex, ethnicity and CMV serostatus were compiled together with the repertoire data. Roughly five DR-DQ haplotypes were treated as single units for association and clustering because of strong linkage in the cohort. High-throughput TCR immunosequencing, statistical association of individual TCRs with disease status, and machine learning were combined to predict cytomegalovirus infection status. A later genetic analysis used genome-wide SNP genotypes for about three fifths of the roughly 700 donors, treating that subset as a discovery cohort. Both class I and class II loci were covered by HLA typing, at four-digit resolution. The genetic ancestry cluster associated with self-reported Caucasian donors included about 84% of the roughly 400 genotyped donors. Rather than drawing on any new phenotypic data, the later analysis identified candidate immune exposures from TCR beta sequences and the way those sequences occurred across donors. Among about 390 genotyped donors of the cohort, an average of about 240,000 unique TCR beta nucleotide sequences were sequenced per donor, roughly 20% of them non-productive. The number of typed donors differed by locus: roughly 629-630 for A, B, C, DRB1 and DQB1; 500 to 550 for DQA1; around 610 for DPA1; and roughly 470 for DPB1. Every discovery cohort repertoire had been produced on one sequencing platform. Results the study describes overall, beyond this receptor: The authors suggested that the approach could potentially be generalized to other disease states and immunological phenotypes. In a later genetic analysis, a missense DCLRE1C variant was associated with V-gene and J-gene trimming of TCR beta chains, and the association was replicated in an independent cohort. The earlier analysis of a few hundred of the donors excluded approximately 17 rarely observed V segments, including chromosome 9 orphons, because counts were too low. Immune exposure information for the cohort was limited to CMV serostatus. In both the original and validation cohorts, the classifier was reported to diagnose cytomegalovirus status with high specificity and sensitivity. A later analysis reported that several top co-occurrence clusters appeared linked to parvovirus B19, influenza, CMV and Epstein-Barr virus. The cohort was sequenced for TCR beta chains only, and without alpha or paired-chain data the features that could be detected were limited. In vitro tests confirmed that three of the cytomegalovirus-associated TCR beta chains recognize cytomegalovirus antigens. Linkage disequilibrium might explain the correlated functional status among segregating V segments, but an unknown experimental factor could not be excluded. Specific HLA alleles were associated with roughly 17,000 TCR beta sequences at a false discovery rate of 0.05 in a later analysis. Compared with equally common non-associated chains, HLA-associated TCR beta chains in a later analysis were more clonally expanded and had lower generation probabilities. A later genetic analysis reported fewer N-insertions in productive TCRs among donors in an Asian-associated ancestry cluster than the roughly 620-donor mean. Strong co-occurrence of HLA alleles, especially DR and DQ, made assigning TCR associations to individual alleles difficult. The 87-base-pair reads could not distinguish some IMGT-functional V segments, including TRBV6-2 and TRBV6-3, so those segments were excluded. In an earlier analysis of about 540 of the donors, most TCR beta V segments were observed in productive rearrangements about 87% or about 30% of the time, broadly matching IMGT annotations. According to a later analysis, TCR association rates differed among HLA loci, with DRB1 alleles showing the most associated TCRs and HLA-C alleles showing the fewest. Presence/absence analyses assumed roughly uniform sequencing depth across donors, an assumption that may not hold. In the study, approximately 160 TCR beta chains were listed as associated with cytomegalovirus. Because some donors lacked HLA typing at each locus, the association tests relied only on the typed subset. A group of highly shared sequence variants was considered likely to be a technical artifact of the sequencing pipeline. A later analysis found that most CMV-associated TCR beta chains appeared HLA-restricted, with HLA associations seemingly driven largely by CMV exposure. A further reported finding was that TCR beta sequences accurately predicted the HLA-A and HLA-B alleles for most subjects in the first cohort. Most TCR sequences were seen in very few donors, while some public TCRs were found in many individuals.

The cohort comprised fewer than 750 healthy bone marrow donors. All cohort members were sampled while nominally healthy, although unrecorded immune exposures were likely present. The donor tested CMV seropositive and was one of the 289 seropositive cohort members. A peripheral blood sample was provided by each donor, and peripheral blood mononuclear cells were used for TCR beta sequencing. The Qiagen DNeasy Blood Extraction Kit was used to extract genomic DNA from the blood cell samples. Recombination connected TRBV29-1 to TRBJ2-1; D gene: possibly TRBD1, on 6 matching bases. Source material: PBMCs. This TCR derives from a man aged 50 to 60 in good health and CMV-seropositive. The CDR3 sequence is CSVERDTNNEQFF. The DNA sequence is given as TGCAGCGTTGAAAGGGACACCAACAATGAGCAGTTCTTC.